Reported below is one TCR beta chain. Its specificity is unknown. RNA was extracted and reverse transcribed into cDNA as the sequencing template. TCRdb's table, derived via immunoSEQ multiplex PCR, lists solely in-frame clones and lacks some. Of hundreds of thousands of clones in the sample, about 62% were seen once. Stated treatment: oral pan-JAK inhibitor, 5-10 mg twice daily. Punch biopsies of lesional scalp, plus peripheral blood, were taken from alopecia areata patients. CDR3 length equals 15 residues. V was pared by 4 bases and J by 4 bases, with 9 bases of the junction left unmatched. Germline CDR1 SQVTM, CDR2 ANQGSEA. This sample stems from a study of CD8+ T cells in alopecia areata. Study observations and caveats: Mice showed TCR sharing more clearly than patients did, possibly owing to HLA.

This sequence originates from a human donor with alopecia areata. Source: CD4+ T cells sorted from blood, taken around week 52, from a patient treated with tofacitinib. V and J are TRBV29-1 and TRBJ2-1; 8 bases align to TRBD2. CDR3 sequence: CSVVAGGLAYNEQFF. The CDR3 DNA reads TGCAGCGTTGTGGCGGGGGGCCTAGCTTACAATGAGCAGTTCTTC.